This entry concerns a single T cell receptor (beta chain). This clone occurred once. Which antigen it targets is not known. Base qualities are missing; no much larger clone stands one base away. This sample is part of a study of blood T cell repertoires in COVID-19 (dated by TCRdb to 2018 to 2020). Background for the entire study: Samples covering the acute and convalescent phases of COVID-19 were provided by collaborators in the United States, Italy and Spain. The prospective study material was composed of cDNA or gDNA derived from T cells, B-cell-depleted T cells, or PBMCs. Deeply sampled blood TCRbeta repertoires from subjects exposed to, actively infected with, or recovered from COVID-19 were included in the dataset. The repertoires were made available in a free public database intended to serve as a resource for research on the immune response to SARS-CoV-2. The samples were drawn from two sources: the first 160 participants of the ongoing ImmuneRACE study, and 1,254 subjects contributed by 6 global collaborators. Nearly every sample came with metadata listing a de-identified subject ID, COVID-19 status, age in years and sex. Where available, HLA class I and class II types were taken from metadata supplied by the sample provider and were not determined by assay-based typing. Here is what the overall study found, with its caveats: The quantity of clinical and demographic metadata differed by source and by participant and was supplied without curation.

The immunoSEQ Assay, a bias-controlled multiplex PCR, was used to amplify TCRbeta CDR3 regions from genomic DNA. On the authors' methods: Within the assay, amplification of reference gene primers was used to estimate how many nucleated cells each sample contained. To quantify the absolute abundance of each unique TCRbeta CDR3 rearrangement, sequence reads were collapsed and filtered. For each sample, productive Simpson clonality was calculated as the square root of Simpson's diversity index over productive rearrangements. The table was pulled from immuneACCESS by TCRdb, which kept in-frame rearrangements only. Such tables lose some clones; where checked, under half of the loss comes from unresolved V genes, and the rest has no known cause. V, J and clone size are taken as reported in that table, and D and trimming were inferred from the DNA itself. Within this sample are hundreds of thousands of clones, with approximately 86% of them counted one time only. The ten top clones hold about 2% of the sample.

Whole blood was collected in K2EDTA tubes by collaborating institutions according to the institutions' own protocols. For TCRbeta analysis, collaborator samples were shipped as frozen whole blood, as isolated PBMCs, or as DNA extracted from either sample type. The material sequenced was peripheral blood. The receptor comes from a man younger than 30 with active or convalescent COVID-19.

The bases are TGTGCCAGCAGTTACGACGACAGGATCACAGATACGCAGTATTTT. Its protein product is CASSYDDRITDTQYF. The receptor chain draws on TRBV6-2 or TRBV6-3 and TRBJ2-3, and possibly TRBD1, on 6 matching bases. The CDR3, from cysteine to phenylalanine, totals 15 residues. Only CDR3 DNA remains: 45 bases, in frame from the first base. In the germline V gene, CDR1 corresponds to MNHEY and CDR2 to SVGEGT. V drops 2 bases and J drops 2 bases, leaving 11 bases in between.